Below are 18 T cell receptor beta chains sequenced from a single sample in a study of T cell responses to AZD1222 COVID-19 vaccine. Only in-frame clones appear in the TCRdb table, and some are missing; sequencing was by immunoSEQ multiplex PCR. The sample shows over 120,000 clones, roughly nine tenths of them seen only once. This sample comprised peripheral blood, obtained on day 0 of AZD1222 vaccination. These receptors all stem from an adult in good health.

The gene calls are TRBV3-1 (or the pseudogene TRBV3-2) and TRBJ1-5, with D unresolved. Germline-derived CDR1 and CDR2 are LGHDT and YNNKEL (reference sequence). V was clipped by 0 bases and J by 7 bases, with 7 bases between them. The CDR3 runs to 13 residues. This CDR3 is CASSQDDRQPQHF. Written as DNA, the CDR3 is TGTGCCAGCAGCCAAGATGATCGCCAGCCCCAGCATTTT.

The chain employs TRBV27 and TRBJ2-7, with D perhaps TRBD1 (6 bases). Germline V gene data show CDR1 as MNHEY and CDR2 as SMNVEV (reference sequence). Trimming cost V 0 bases and J 2 bases, with 20 bases left between them. This CDR3 is 18 amino acids long. The CDR3 reads CASSLSATSTGYTYEQYF. In DNA form, the CDR3 reads TGTGCCAGCAGTTTATCGGCTACCTCGACAGGTTATACCTACGAGCAGTACTTC.

This chain connects TRBV5-8 to TRBJ2-5; D possibly corresponds to TRBD1 (6 bases). This CDR3 comprises 19 residues. The ends were cut back, 2 bases at V and 4 bases at J, with 27 bases in the middle. The germline CDR1 and CDR2 sequences are SGHTS and YDEGEE. CDR3 sequence reads: CASSFLGLSGATFAETQYF. The DNA for the CDR3 is TGTGCCAGCAGCTTCTTAGGTTTGTCAGGGGCCACCTTCGCAGAGACCCAGTACTTC.

This chain joins TRBV29-1 and TRBJ2-7; the D call may be TRBD1 or TRBD2 (5 bases each). The CDR3 is 14 amino acids. V dropped 4 bases and J dropped 0 bases, with 13 bases sitting between them. Per germline, CDR1 SQVTM and CDR2 ANQGSEA. The CDR3 DNA reads TGCAGCGTTGCCGGGGCGTCAAGCTCCTACGAGCAGTACTTC. Translation gives CSVAGASSSYEQYF.

The rearrangement joins TRBV15 to TRBJ1-4; 8 bases map to TRBD1. Trimming took 5 bases from V and 8 from J; bases not matched to a gene: 7. Germline loops: CDR1 LNHNV, CDR2 YYDKDF (reference sequence). The CDR3 is made up of 14 amino acids. The chain's CDR3 is CATSRGQGGEKLFF. The CDR3 DNA reads as TGTGCCACCAGCCGTGGACAGGGAGGCGAAAAACTGTTTTTT.

Here the CDR3 reads CASSDIGPEAFF. CDR3 DNA sequence: TGCGCCAGCAGCGACATAGGCCCCGAAGCTTTCTTT. The V call is TRBV10-2, the J call TRBJ1-1; no reliable D call. The CDR3 is made up of 12 amino acids. Per germline, CDR1 WSHSY and CDR2 SAAADI. V gave up 6 bases and J gave up 8 bases, with 13 bases separating them.

This chain joins TRBV19 and TRBJ1-2, with TRBD1 matching over 7 bases. CDR1 and CDR2 (germline): LNHDA, SQIVND (reference sequence). V gave up 1 base and J gave up 7 bases; unmatched junction bases: 9. This CDR3 is built from 15 residues. The CDR3 DNA follows: TGTGCCAGTAGTATAGGAGGGACAGCGCTCGGTGGCTACACCTTC. This gives the protein CASSIGGTALGGYTF.

This rearrangement joins TRBV2 to TRBJ1-5; 8 nucleotides line up with TRBD1. The V gene's germline CDR1 is SNHLY and CDR2 FYNNEI. Losses at the gene ends were 5 bases for V and 7 bases for J; bases not matched to a gene: 4. The CDR3 contains 13 residues. The CDR3 protein is CASSMTGAQPQHF. CDR3 in DNA: TGTGCCAGCAGTATGACAGGGGCACAGCCCCAGCATTTT.

The chain combines TRBV6-5 with TRBJ1-2; TRBD1 matches 10 bases. Looked up from germline, CDR1 is MNHEY and CDR2 is SVGAGI. J lost 2 bases, V lost 4 bases, and 7 bases had no gene match. CDR3 size: 16 residues. The CDR3 reads CASSLAGTGDNYGYTF. CDR3 DNA sequence: TGTGCCAGCAGTTTAGCCGGGACAGGGGACAACTATGGCTACACCTTC.

This chain joins TRBV27 and TRBJ2-1; the D is unclear. The CDR3 has 14 residues. Germline CDR1 and CDR2: MNHEY and SMNVEV (reference sequence). V shed 6 bases and J shed 2 bases, with 11 bases lying between them. CDR3 sequence (DNA): TGTGCCAGCAGAGGTAGTGGGGCCTACAATGAGCAGTTCTTC. This codes for CASRGSGAYNEQFF.

The genes are TRBV29-1 and TRBJ2-2; D gene uncertain. V was trimmed by 3 bases and J by 3 bases, leaving 8 bases between them. CDR1 is SQVTM, CDR2 ANQGSEA, per germline. The CDR3 extends over 13 amino acids. For the CDR3, the DNA is TGCAGCGTTGATTTGGGCCACACCGGGGAGCTGTTTTTT. This sequence encodes CSVDLGHTGELFF.

This chain joins TRBV6-6 and TRBJ1-2, with D possibly TRBD1 on 6 matching bases. The CDR3 contains 13 residues. V gave up 5 bases and J gave up 1 base, with 8 bases separating them. Germline assignment: CDR1 MNHNY and CDR2 SVGAGI (reference sequence). This CDR3 reads CASSQGSNYGYTF. The CDR3 DNA reads as TGTGCCAGCAGTCAGGGGAGTAACTATGGCTACACCTTC.

There are a few counts of this clone. This chain connects TRBV12-5 to TRBJ1-3; 7 nucleotides match TRBD1. This CDR3 region has 16 residues. The ends lost 4 bases at V and 0 bases at J; junction bases unmatched: 6. Germline V gene sequence: CDR1 LGHNT, CDR2 FRNRAP. The CDR3 DNA reads as TGTGCTAGTGGTTGGGGGACAGCGACCTCTGGAAACACCATATATTTT. Translating gives CASGWGTATSGNTIYF. Combining the CDR3 with reference TRBV12-5 and TRBJ1-3 gives the whole variable domain DARVTQTPRHKVTEMGQEVTMRCQPILGHNTVFWYRQTMMQGLELLAYFRNRAPLDDSGMPKDRFSAEMPDATLATLKIQPSEPRDSAVYFCASGWGTATSGNTIYFGEGSWLTVV.

V is TRBV7-2 and J is TRBJ1-6; D ambiguous. The germline V gene has CDR1 SGHTA and CDR2 FQGNSA. The V end lost 1 base, the J end lost 9 bases, and 7 bases lay between the germline ends. The CDR3 contains 13 residues. The CDR3 bases are TGTGCCAGCAGCTTAGAGGCGGCTTCACCCCTCCACTTT. This encodes CASSLEAASPLHF.

In its sample, this clone was seen once. V usage is TRBV4-2 and J usage is TRBJ2-2; 12 bases are a match to TRBD2. With 3 bases clipped from V and 5 bases from J, the junction kept 1 base outside the gene matches. The CDR3 is 15 residues long. Per the germline V gene, CDR1 is LGHNA and CDR2 is YNFKEQ. The CDR3 sequence: CASSHGLAGTGELFF. DNA of the CDR3: TGTGCCAGCAGCCACGGACTAGCGGGGACCGGGGAGCTGTTTTTT.

This clone was observed a single time. The chain carries TRBV7-9 and TRBJ1-3, with a possible D match to TRBD1 (5 bases). Looked up from germline, CDR1 is SEHNR and CDR2 is FQNEAQ (reference sequence). The CDR3 extends over 15 amino acids. Trimming took 5 bases from V and 2 from J, leaving 13 bases between them. CDR3 sequence (DNA): TGTGCCAGCAGCACTAGGCGGGGGACTGGAAACACCATATATTTT. Translation: CASSTRRGTGNTIYF.

This clone was detected only a few times. V is TRBV5-4 and J is TRBJ2-6; D unresolved. The V end was cut by 4 bases, the J end by 0 bases, with 11 bases between. Germline V gene lookup returns CDR1 SGHNT and CDR2 YYREEE (reference sequence). This CDR3 is built from 16 residues. Written as DNA, the CDR3 is TGTGCCAGCAGCACCAAAGTCTTCTCTGGGGCCAACGTCCTGACTTTC. Its translation is CASSTKVFSGANVLTF.

The V and J genes are TRBV2 and TRBJ1-2; D is unclear. Germline CDR1 SNHLY, CDR2 FYNNEI. V was cut by 6 bases and J by 2 bases, with 16 bases left in between. The CDR3 is made up of 15 amino acids. CDR3 DNA sequence: TGTGCCAGCAGGATTTGGGGAGGATTAAACTATGGCTACACCTTC. This codes for CASRIWGGLNYGYTF.